This record concerns one TCR beta chain sequence. The antigen is undetermined. The sample is drawn from a study of cytomegalovirus exposure and HLA in healthy donors. Study context: The 130 or so validation repertoires used a platform that matched the one used for the 550 to 800 first-cohort repertoires, as a later analysis reported.

Profiled with immunoSEQ multiplex PCR; TCRdb holds only in-frame clones, not every one. The sample contains around 66,000 clones, 95% to 97% of which appear only once. J gave up 7 bases and V 2 bases, and 7 bases lay outside the gene matches. The CDR3 spans 16 residues. The germline V gene encodes CDR1 MNHEY and CDR2 SVGAGI. Findings and limits, study-wide: The study recorded 150 to 200 TCR beta chains that were cytomegalovirus-associated. Reportedly, cytomegalovirus status was diagnosed with high sensitivity and specificity. There were some public TCRs occurring in many donors, but most TCR sequences were rare.

The J gene is TRBJ2-7, the V gene TRBV6-5; 14 bases fit TRBD2. The sample was PBMCs. The receptor was derived from a young woman in good health and CMV-seropositive. For the CDR3, the DNA is TGTGCCAGCAGTTACACTAGACTAGCGGGAGGGGGGGAGCAGTACTTC. This sequence encodes CASSYTRLAGGGEQYF.